This record looks at one T cell receptor beta chain sequence and its context. As handled by the study authors: Quantification of nucleated cells was approximated via reference gene primer amplification. Sequencing used immunoSEQ multiplex PCR; TCRdb keeps in-frame clones, though not all of them. The DNA gave D and trimming, while V, J and clone size come from that table. The sample carries approximately 250,000 clones, around 84% recorded once. Germline-derived CDR1 and CDR2 are MNHEY and SVGAGI. Germline trimming cut 6 bases from V and 8 bases from J; bases unmatched to any gene: 4. The CDR3 is 14 amino acids. This record belongs to a study of blood T cell repertoires in COVID-19. Study background: Samples taken during acute and convalescent COVID-19 were collected in the United States, Italy and Spain. The cDNA or gDNA used as material had been derived from T cells, B-cell-depleted T cells, or PBMCs.

The sequence was collected from a man aged 55 to 70 with acute or convalescent COVID-19. V gene TRBV6-5 combines with J gene TRBJ1-4; 12 bases are shared with TRBD1. Sequenced sample: peripheral blood. The CDR3 protein is CASSRGQGAEKLFF. CDR3 coding DNA: TGTGCCAGCAGCCGGGGACAGGGGGCGGAAAAACTGTTTTTT.